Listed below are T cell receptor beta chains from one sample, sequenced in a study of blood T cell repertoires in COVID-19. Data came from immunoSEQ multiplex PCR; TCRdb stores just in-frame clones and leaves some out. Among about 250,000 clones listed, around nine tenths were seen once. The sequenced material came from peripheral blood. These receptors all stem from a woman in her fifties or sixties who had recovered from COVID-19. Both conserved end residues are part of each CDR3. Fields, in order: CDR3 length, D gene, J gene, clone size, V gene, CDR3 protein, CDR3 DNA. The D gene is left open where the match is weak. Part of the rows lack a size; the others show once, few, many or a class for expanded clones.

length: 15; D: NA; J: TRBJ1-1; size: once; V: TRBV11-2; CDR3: CASSLDQRVRTEAFF; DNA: TGTGCCAGCAGCTTAGATCAACGGGTACGCACTGAAGCTTTCTTT
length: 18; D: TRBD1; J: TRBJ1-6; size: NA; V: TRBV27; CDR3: CASSLVWDSWEKGSPLHF; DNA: TGTGCCAGCAGTTTAGTATGGGACAGCTGGGAGAAGGGATCACCCCTCCACTTT
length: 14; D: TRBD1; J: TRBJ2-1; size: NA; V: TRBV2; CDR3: CASSWDRGSNEQFF; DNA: TGTGCCAGCAGTTGGGACAGGGGCAGCAATGAGCAGTTCTTC
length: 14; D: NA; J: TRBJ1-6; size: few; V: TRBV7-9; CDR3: CASSPPGGFSPLHF; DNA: TGTGCCAGCAGCCCCCCGGGGGGCTTCTCACCCCTCCACTTT
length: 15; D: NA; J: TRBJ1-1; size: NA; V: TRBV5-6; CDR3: CASSSPRKGGTEAFF; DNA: TGTGCCAGCAGCTCCCCCAGGAAAGGGGGCACTGAAGCTTTCTTT
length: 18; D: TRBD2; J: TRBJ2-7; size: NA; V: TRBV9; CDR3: CASSVGLAGGQLTYEQYF; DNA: TGTGCCAGCAGCGTAGGACTAGCGGGGGGCCAGTTGACCTACGAGCAGTACTTC
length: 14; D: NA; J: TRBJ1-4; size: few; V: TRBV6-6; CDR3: CASRPGELGEKLFF; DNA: TGTGCCAGCAGACCAGGGGAGTTGGGTGAAAAACTGTTTTTT
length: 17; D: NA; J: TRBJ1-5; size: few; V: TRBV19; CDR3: CASSPRRTNRGEQPQHF; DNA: TGTGCCAGTAGCCCGCGGAGAACCAATCGGGGAGAACAGCCCCAGCATTTT
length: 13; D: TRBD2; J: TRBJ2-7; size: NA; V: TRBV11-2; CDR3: CASSPWGGAEQYF; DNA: TGTGCCAGCAGCCCGTGGGGAGGGGCCGAGCAGTACTTC
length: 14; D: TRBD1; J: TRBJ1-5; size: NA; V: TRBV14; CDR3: CASSHRGAGQPQHF; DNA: TGTGCCAGCAGTCACAGGGGGGCCGGCCAGCCCCAGCATTTT
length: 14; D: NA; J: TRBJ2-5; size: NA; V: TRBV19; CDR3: CASSIGQGRETQYF; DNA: TGTGCCAGTAGTATAGGCCAGGGGAGAGAGACCCAGTACTTC
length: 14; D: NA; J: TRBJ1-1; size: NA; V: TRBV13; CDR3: CASSSRQPNTEAFF; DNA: TGTGCCAGCAGCTCCCGACAGCCGAACACTGAAGCTTTCTTT
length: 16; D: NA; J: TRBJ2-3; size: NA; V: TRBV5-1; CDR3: CASTGHPGQSTDTQYF; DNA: TGCGCCAGCACCGGACACCCGGGCCAGAGCACAGATACGCAGTATTTT
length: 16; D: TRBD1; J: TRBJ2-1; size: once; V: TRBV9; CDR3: CASSGPQGAGYNEQFF; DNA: TGTGCCAGCAGCGGACCCCAGGGGGCGGGTTACAATGAGCAGTTCTTC
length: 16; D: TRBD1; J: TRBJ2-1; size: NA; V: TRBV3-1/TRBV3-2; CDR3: CASVKGTGGRHNEQFF; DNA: TGTGCCAGCGTGAAGGGGACAGGGGGCCGGCACAATGAGCAGTTCTTC
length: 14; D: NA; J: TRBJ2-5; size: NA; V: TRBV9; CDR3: CASSVGTQQETQYF; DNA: TGTGCCAGCAGCGTAGGGACTCAACAAGAGACCCAGTACTTC
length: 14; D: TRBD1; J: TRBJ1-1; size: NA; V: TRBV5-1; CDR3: CASSKGTANTEAFF; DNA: TGCGCCAGCAGCAAGGGGACAGCCAACACTGAAGCTTTCTTT
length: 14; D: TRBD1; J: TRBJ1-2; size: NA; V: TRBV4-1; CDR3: CASSREDRERSYTF; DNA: TGCGCCAGCAGCCGCGAGGACAGGGAGAGAAGCTACACCTTC
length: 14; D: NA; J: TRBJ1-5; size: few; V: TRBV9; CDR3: CASSENGGHQPQHF; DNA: TGTGCCAGCAGCGAGAACGGGGGGCATCAGCCCCAGCATTTT
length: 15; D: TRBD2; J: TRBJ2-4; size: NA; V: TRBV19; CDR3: CASNTSGGAKNIQYF; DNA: TGTGCCAGTAACACTAGCGGGGGTGCCAAAAACATTCAGTACTTC
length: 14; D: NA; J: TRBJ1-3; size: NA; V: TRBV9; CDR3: CASSVGLGINTIYF; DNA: TGTGCCAGCAGCGTAGGACTCGGTATAAACACCATATATTTT
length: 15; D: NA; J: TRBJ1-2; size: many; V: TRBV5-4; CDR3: CASSSLQAGSYGYTF; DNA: TGTGCCAGCAGCTCCCTCCAGGCGGGGAGTTATGGCTACACCTTC
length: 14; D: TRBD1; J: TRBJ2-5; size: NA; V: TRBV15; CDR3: CATSRRTGVETQYF; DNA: TGTGCCACCAGCAGAAGGACAGGGGTGGAGACCCAGTACTTC
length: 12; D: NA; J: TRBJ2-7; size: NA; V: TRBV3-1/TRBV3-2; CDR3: CASSHVAYEQYF; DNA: TGTGCCAGCAGCCATGTCGCCTACGAGCAGTACTTC
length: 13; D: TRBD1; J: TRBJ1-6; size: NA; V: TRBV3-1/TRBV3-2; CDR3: CASSRDRYSPLHF; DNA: TGTGCCAGCAGCCGGGACAGATATTCACCCCTCCACTTT
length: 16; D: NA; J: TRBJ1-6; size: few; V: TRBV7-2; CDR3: CASSLRLGVLGSPLHF; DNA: TGTGCCAGCAGCTTGCGACTAGGGGTTTTAGGGTCACCCCTCCACTTT
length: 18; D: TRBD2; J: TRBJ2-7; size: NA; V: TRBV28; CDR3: CASSLGTSGGENLYEQYF; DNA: TGTGCCAGCAGTCTTGGGACTAGCGGGGGGGAAAACCTCTACGAGCAGTACTTC
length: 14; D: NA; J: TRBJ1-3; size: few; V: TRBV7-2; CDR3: CASSAGTSGNTIYF; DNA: TGTGCCAGCAGCGCCGGTACCTCTGGAAACACCATATATTTT
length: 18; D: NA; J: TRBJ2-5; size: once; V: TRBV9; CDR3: CASSGGTSRRWYQETQYF; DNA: TGTGCCAGCAGCGGGGGGACTTCCCGGCGGTGGTACCAAGAGACCCAGTACTTC
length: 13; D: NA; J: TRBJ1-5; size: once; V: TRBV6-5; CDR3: CASSLGRHQPQHF; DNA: TGTGCCAGCAGTTTGGGGAGGCATCAGCCCCAGCATTTT